The rows below give T cell receptor beta chains drawn from one sample of a study of beta chain features in type 1 diabetes. The data were produced by immunoSEQ multiplex PCR, yet TCRdb's version contains in-frame clones alone and is incomplete. The data show 860,000 or so clones, with 15% to 20% seen just once and around 0.02% held by the top ten. The sequenced sample consisted of naive CD4+ T cells from blood. The origin of the receptors is a woman between 18 and 29 years old in good health. CDR3s include the opening cysteine and the closing phenylalanine or tryptophan. The D gene is left open where the match is weak. The size entry is marked missing in some rows and otherwise reads once, few, many or a size class.

NA	NA	TRBV12-2	TRBJ1-2	TGTGCAAGTCGCTTACTTTACTCAGGGGTCGACTATGGCTACACCTTC	CASRLLYSGVDYGYTF
TRBD1	few	TRBV5-4	TRBJ2-5	TGTGCCAGCAGCTGGACAGGGCAAGAGACCCAGTACTTC	CASSWTGQETQYF
TRBD2	NA	TRBV18	TRBJ2-1	TGTGCCAGCTCCTTACAGCGGGAGGGCCCTGAGCAGTTCTTC	CASSLQREGPEQFF
TRBD1	few	TRBV19	TRBJ2-7	TGTGCCAGTACTGGGCAGGGGGCCTACGAGCAGTACTTC	CASTGQGAYEQYF
NA	few	TRBV7-2	TRBJ2-1	TGTGCCAGCAGCTCGGCGGGACCGCGGCCAGGTGAGCAGTTCTTC	CASSSAGPRPGEQFF
NA	NA	TRBV7-2	TRBJ2-7	TGTGCCAGCAGCTTAGCCATTAGCGGAGGAAACTACGAGCAGTACTTC	CASSLAISGGNYEQYF
TRBD2	NA	TRBV28	TRBJ2-3	TGTGCCAGCAGTCCACCTAGCGGGAGGGGAGATACGCAGTATTTT	CASSPPSGRGDTQYF
TRBD1	once	TRBV18	TRBJ2-1	TGTGCCAGCTCACCATTGGGACAGGACTACAATGAGCAGTTCTTC	CASSPLGQDYNEQFF
NA	few	TRBV19	TRBJ1-3	TGTGCCAGCACAGGGCCCGGAAACACCATATATTTT	CASTGPGNTIYF
TRBD2	NA	TRBV27	TRBJ2-7	TGTGCCAGCAGCCCAGGTCGGAGCCGCGGGAGTTCCGAGCAGTACTTC	CASSPGRSRGSSEQYF
NA	NA	TRBV2	TRBJ1-2	TGTGCCAGCAGTGAAGGGACACCGGTGGATGGCTACACCTTC	CASSEGTPVDGYTF
NA	NA	TRBV11-3	TRBJ2-1	TGTGCCAGCAGCTCCGACAGGAGCTCCTACAATGAGCAGTTCTTC	CASSSDRSSYNEQFF
TRBD2	few	TRBV6-6	TRBJ2-2	TGTGCCAGCAGCTCCTATGGGGAGGGCACCGGGGAGCTGTTTTTT	CASSSYGEGTGELFF
NA	NA	TRBV20-1	TRBJ2-1	TGCAGTCTTGGGGACGCTGAGCAGTTCTTC	CSLGDAEQFF
TRBD2	many	TRBV19	TRBJ2-1	TGTGCCAGTAGTTCCGGGGCTAGCGGGAACAATGAGCAGTTCTTC	CASSSGASGNNEQFF
NA	NA	TRBV7-9	TRBJ1-1	TGTGCCAGCAGCCCAGGGACCTCGAACACTGAAGCTTTCTTT	CASSPGTSNTEAFF
TRBD1	NA	TRBV11-2	TRBJ1-1	TGTGCCAGCAGCCAAATAACAGGGGCGGAATCTGAAGCTTTCTTT	CASSQITGAESEAFF
NA	NA	TRBV4-2	TRBJ1-1	TGTGCCAGCAGCCAAGTGGAGGGGCGTACGAACACTGAAGCTTTCTTT	CASSQVEGRTNTEAFF
NA	few	TRBV28	TRBJ2-7	TGTGCCAGCAGTTTAGGAGCTGGGGTCTGGTACGAGCAGTACTTC	CASSLGAGVWYEQYF
NA	NA	TRBV6-6	TRBJ1-2	TGTGCCAGAATAACGCGTACTAACTATGGCTACACCTTC	CARITRTNYGYTF
NA	NA	TRBV20-1	TRBJ1-2	TGCAGTGCCAGAGGGTTTGGCTACACCTTC	CSARGFGYTF
TRBD2	few	TRBV7-2	TRBJ2-7	TGTGCCAGCAGCTTTCCGACTAGCGGGGGCTACGAGCAGTACTTC	CASSFPTSGGYEQYF
NA	NA	TRBV5-1	TRBJ2-5	TGCGCCAGCAGCTTGGGACTAGTGCAAGAGACCCAGTACTTC	CASSLGLVQETQYF
NA	NA	TRBV11-2	TRBJ2-5	TGTGCCAGCAGCTTAGAAGGGGAGACCCAGTACTTC	CASSLEGETQYF
NA	few	TRBV6-5	TRBJ1-5	TGTGCCAGCGCGATGCAGCGCTATAGCAATCAGCCCCAGCATTTT	CASAMQRYSNQPQHF
TRBD2	NA	TRBV5-1	TRBJ2-1	TGCGCCAGCAGCTTGGCCGGGAGGTCGGGTATGGAGCAGTTCTTC	CASSLAGRSGMEQFF
NA	few	TRBV19	TRBJ2-2	TGTGCCAGTAGTCGAAGCGGAAACACCGGGGAGCTGTTTTTT	CASSRSGNTGELFF
NA	NA	TRBV29-1	TRBJ2-4	TGCAGCGTTGTGTTCCCAGTTGGGGGTTCCGAGAACATTCAGTACTTC	CSVVFPVGGSENIQYF
NA	NA	TRBV18	TRBJ2-5	TGTGCCAGCTCCGACCGAGAGACCCAGTACTTC	CASSDRETQYF
TRBD1	few	TRBV15	TRBJ1-5	TGTGCCACCCGTCAGGGGGTCCTTAGCAATCAGCCCCAGCATTTT	CATRQGVLSNQPQHF
TRBD1	NA	TRBV25-1	TRBJ2-7	TGTGCCAGCAGTGAATTGGACAGGGCCTACGAGCAGTACTTC	CASSELDRAYEQYF
NA	NA	TRBV18	TRBJ2-5	TGTGCCAGCTCACCGGGGCAAGAAACCCAGTACTTC	CASSPGQETQYF
NA	few	TRBV29-1	TRBJ1-5	TGCAGCGTCGCTACGGGGGAGTATCAGCCCCAGCATTTT	CSVATGEYQPQHF
NA	NA	TRBV6-5	TRBJ1-1	TGTGCCAGCAGTTACTCGCATACGGAATTGAACACTGAAGCTTTCTTT	CASSYSHTELNTEAFF
NA	NA	TRBV28	TRBJ2-1	TGTGCCAGCACCAAAGACCGGAATGAGCAGTTCTTC	CASTKDRNEQFF
NA	NA	TRBV7-9	TRBJ2-7	TGTGCCAGCAGCCAAGATCGGCAGGGACTCTCCTACGAGCAGTACTTC	CASSQDRQGLSYEQYF
NA	NA	TRBV18	TRBJ1-1	TGTGCCAGCTCACAACAGACGAACACTGAAGCTTTCTTT	CASSQQTNTEAFF
NA	NA	TRBV10-3	TRBJ1-1	TGTGCCATCAGTACTCGGACGGAGAACACTGAAGCTTTCTTT	CAISTRTENTEAFF
TRBD2	few	TRBV4-2	TRBJ2-7	TGTGCCAGCAGCCAACCCTCCGGGACTAGCGGGACCTACGAGCAGTACTTC	CASSQPSGTSGTYEQYF
NA	NA	TRBV6-5	TRBJ2-1	TGTGCCAGCAGTTACTCGAAGGGTTATGAGCAGTTCTTC	CASSYSKGYEQFF
TRBD2	NA	TRBV10-3	TRBJ2-3	TGTGCCATCACCAGTAGCGGGAGTGGCACAGATACGCAGTATTTT	CAITSSGSGTDTQYF
NA	few	TRBV7-3	TRBJ2-1	TGTGCCAGCAGCTTAGAAAGCGCAACGTCCTACAATGAGCAGTTCTTC	CASSLESATSYNEQFF
NA	few	TRBV21-1	TRBJ2-7	TGTGCCAGCAGCAAAGAGGGACTAGCGACATCCTACGAGCAGTACTTC	CASSKEGLATSYEQYF
TRBD1	NA	TRBV18	TRBJ1-1	TGTGCCAGCTCGCTGCTGACAGGGGTGGCCTCTGAAGCTTTCTTT	CASSLLTGVASEAFF
NA	few	TRBV7-8	TRBJ2-1	TGTGCCAGCAGCACTGACAGACTATACAATGAGCAGTTCTTC	CASSTDRLYNEQFF
TRBD1	few	TRBV5-4	TRBJ1-2	TGTGCCAGCGTCAGAACAGGGGACCTGAACTATGGCTACACCTTC	CASVRTGDLNYGYTF
NA	few	TRBV4-2	TRBJ2-5	TGTGCCAGCAGCCTCCAGGGCCAAGAGACCCAGTACTTC	CASSLQGQETQYF
TRBD2	NA	TRBV7-9	TRBJ2-7	TGTGCCAGCAGCTTAGCTGAGCGGGGGGGACCCTACGAGCAGTACTTC	CASSLAERGGPYEQYF